This T cell receptor beta chain was documented in a study of T cells in Graves' hyperthyroidism and ophthalmopathy. The wider study: At initial diagnosis, before any treatment had begun, peripheral blood was obtained. General study results and limits: Ophthalmopathy got predicted by the model a median approximately 6.4 months before its onset.

The study left out patients who had uncontrolled infection, other autoimmune disease, pregnancy or lactation. Clinical symptoms, serum thyroxine and TRAb, thyroid ultrasound and orbital computed tomography were used for the diagnoses. Amplified TCR beta CDR3 regions derived from RNA transcripts. Using the HTBI primer set, a first-round RT-PCR was run on the TCR CDR3. One entry per CDR3 protein results from TCRdb running MiXCR on the multiplex PCR reads. Of a few hundred thousand distinct CDR3 sequences in the sample, about 16% were seen once. This clonotype has a handful of counts. Its antigen is currently unknown. The V segment lost 5 bases and the J segment 1 base; nucleotides outside the gene matches: 9. The CDR3 loop spans 16 amino acids. The germline V gene encodes CDR1 SNHLY and CDR2 FYNNEI.

This clonotype was sampled from a woman younger than 45 with Graves' ophthalmopathy. This sequence joins TRBV2 and TRBJ2-5, with 8 positions matching TRBD1. The sequenced sample was blood. CDR3 bases: TGTGCCAGCAGTCCGGCCCCTACAGGGGGCCAAGAGACCCAGTACTTC. Translating gives CASSPAPTGGQETQYF.